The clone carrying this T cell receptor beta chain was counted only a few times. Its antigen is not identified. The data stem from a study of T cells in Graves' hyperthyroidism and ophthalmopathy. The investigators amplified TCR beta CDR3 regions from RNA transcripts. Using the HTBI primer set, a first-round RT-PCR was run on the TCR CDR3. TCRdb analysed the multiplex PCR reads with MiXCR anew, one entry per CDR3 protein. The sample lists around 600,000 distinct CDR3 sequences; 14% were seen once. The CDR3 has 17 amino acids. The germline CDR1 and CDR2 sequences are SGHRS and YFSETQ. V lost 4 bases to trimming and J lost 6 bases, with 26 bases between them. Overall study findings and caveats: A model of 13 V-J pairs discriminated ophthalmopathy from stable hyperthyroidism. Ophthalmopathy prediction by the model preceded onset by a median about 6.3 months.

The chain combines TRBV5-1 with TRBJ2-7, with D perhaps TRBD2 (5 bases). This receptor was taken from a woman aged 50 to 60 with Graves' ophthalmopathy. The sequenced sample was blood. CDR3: CASSNVNREPRASEQYF. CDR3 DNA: TGCGCCAGCAGCAATGTAAACCGGGAACCACGGGCAAGCGAGCAGTACTTC.